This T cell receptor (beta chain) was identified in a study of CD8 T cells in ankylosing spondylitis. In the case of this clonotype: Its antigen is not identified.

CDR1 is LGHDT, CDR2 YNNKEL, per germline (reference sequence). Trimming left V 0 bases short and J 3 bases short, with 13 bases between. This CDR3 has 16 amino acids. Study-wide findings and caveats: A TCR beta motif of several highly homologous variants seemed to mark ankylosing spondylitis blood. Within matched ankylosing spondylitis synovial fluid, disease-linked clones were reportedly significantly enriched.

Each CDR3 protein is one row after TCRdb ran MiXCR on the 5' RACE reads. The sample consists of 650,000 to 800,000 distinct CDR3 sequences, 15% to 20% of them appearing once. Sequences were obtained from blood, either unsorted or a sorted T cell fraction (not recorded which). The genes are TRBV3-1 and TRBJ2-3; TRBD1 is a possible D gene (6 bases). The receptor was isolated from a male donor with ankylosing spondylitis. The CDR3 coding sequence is TGTGCCAGCAGCCAAGATCCGTGGGGGACAACAGATACGCAGTATTTT. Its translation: CASSQDPWGTTDTQYF.